Presented here are 23 T cell receptor beta chains from one specimen sequenced in a study of blood T cell repertoires in COVID-19. Method: immunoSEQ multiplex PCR; TCRdb's copy keeps in-frame clones and lacks some. The repertoire holds about 95,000 clones, with approximately 81% as singletons. Sequenced input: peripheral blood. These TCRs come from a man of 80 years or more with active or convalescent COVID-19.

The chain joins TRBV28 to TRBJ1-4, with 7 nucleotides matching TRBD1. Germline V gene lookup returns CDR1 MDHEN and CDR2 SYDVKM. Trimming removed 6 bases from V and 10 bases from J; junction bases left unmatched: 11. There are 14 residues in the CDR3. The CDR3 here is CASSPEGARRKLFF. CDR3 sequence (DNA): TGTGCCAGCAGCCCTGAGGGGGCCCGAAGAAAACTGTTTTTT.

CDR3: CASSQEGQMNTEAFF. Here the CDR3 DNA reads TGCGCCAGCAGCCAAGAAGGACAGATGAACACTGAAGCTTTCTTT. The chain uses TRBV4-3 and TRBJ1-1; D is perhaps TRBD1 (6 bases). Trimming removed 0 bases at V and 0 bases at J, with 8 bases between. CDR1 and CDR2 (germline): LGHNA, YSLEER. This CDR3 has 15 residues.

The genes are TRBV19 and TRBJ2-2, with 8 positions matching TRBD1. CDR3 length: 15 amino acids. Per germline, CDR1 LNHDA and CDR2 SQIVND (reference sequence). V dropped 7 bases and J dropped 1; count of bases not matched to a gene: 5. The CDR3 nucleotides read TGTGCCAGTATTCGGACAGGGAAGAACACCGGGGAGCTGTTTTTT. It yields the protein CASIRTGKNTGELFF.

This chain connects TRBV18 to TRBJ2-7; D is possibly TRBD1 (6 bases). CDR3 length equals 14 residues. The germline V gene has CDR1 KGHSH and CDR2 LQKENI. V dropped 4 bases and J dropped 0 bases, with 10 bases sitting between them. CDR3 residues: CASSHTGISYEQYF. The DNA of the CDR3 is TGTGCCAGCTCACACACAGGGATCTCCTACGAGCAGTACTTC.

The chain carries TRBV5-1 and TRBJ2-6; TRBD2 might be the D (7 bases). CDR1 SGHRS and CDR2 YFSETQ come from the germline V gene. Trimming shortened V by 4 bases and J by 2 bases, and 22 bases separated the two germline ends. The CDR3 consists of 19 residues. CDR3 in DNA: TGCGCCAGCAGCCTACGCGGGGGCGGGGTAGCGGCTGGGGCCAACGTCCTGACTTTC. Translated: CASSLRGGGVAAGANVLTF. Supplemented by reference TRBV5-1 and TRBJ2-6, the full variable domain reads KAGVTQTPRYLIKTRGQQVTLSCSPISGHRSVSWYQQTPGQGLQFLFEYFSETQRNKGNFPGRFSGRQFSNSRSEMNVSTLELGDSALYLCASSLRGGGVAAGANVLTFGAGSRLTVL.

This clone came up a few times. This chain uses TRBV19 with TRBJ1-1; D unclear. Germline V gives CDR1 LNHDA, CDR2 SQIVND (reference sequence). The CDR3 is 14 amino acids. V lost 6 bases, J lost 1 base, and 12 bases lay in between. The CDR3: CASRREAENTEAFF. As DNA, the CDR3 is TGTGCCAGTAGACGGGAGGCTGAGAACACTGAAGCTTTCTTT.

The chain joins TRBV6-5 to TRBJ2-7; 11 bases match TRBD1. The CDR3 contains 16 residues. V trimming: 2 bases; J trimming: 5 bases; junction bases outside the gene matches: 8. Germline assignment: CDR1 MNHEY and CDR2 SVGAGI. The CDR3 reads CASSYPGTGGLDEQYF. The CDR3 DNA reads as TGTGCCAGCAGTTACCCCGGGACAGGGGGACTGGACGAGCAGTACTTC.

V and J are TRBV10-2 and TRBJ2-2; TRBD2 might be the D (7 bases). Germline CDR1 is WSHSY and CDR2 is SAAADI. V lost 3 bases, J lost 0 bases, and 14 bases lay in between. CDR3 length equals 17 residues. The CDR3 coding sequence is TGCGCCAGCAGTGATGGGGGGGGCGCAGCGAACACCGGGGAGCTGTTTTTT. Translating it yields CASSDGGGAANTGELFF.

The chain couples TRBV7-2 to TRBJ2-5, with 11 bases fitting TRBD1. CDR3 length: 19 residues. The germline CDR1 and CDR2 sequences are SGHTA and FQGNSA. Trimming cost V 5 bases and J 5 bases; bases outside gene matches: 19. This CDR3 reads CASSPGGTGGSRLSETQYF. In DNA form, the CDR3 reads TGTGCCAGCAGCCCAGGTGGGACAGGGGGATCGAGATTATCGGAGACCCAGTACTTC.

The chain has TRBV13 and TRBJ1-1; D may be TRBD1 (5 bases). CDR1 is PRHDT, CDR2 FYEKMQ, per germline (reference sequence). The CDR3 loop spans 15 amino acids. The V and J ends lost 0 bases and 3 bases respectively, with 11 bases between them. As DNA, the CDR3 is TGTGCCAGCAGCTTAGGGTTCGCGGGGGACACTGAAGCTTTCTTT. As protein: CASSLGFAGDTEAFF.

The V and J genes are TRBV2 and TRBJ2-2; 7 nucleotides agree with TRBD1. CDR1 is SNHLY and CDR2 is FYNNEI in the germline V gene. Unmatched junction bases numbered 7, after V lost 7 bases and J lost 2 bases. There are 15 residues in the CDR3. The DNA for the CDR3 is TGTGCCAGCATACGACAGGGCAGTAACACCGGGGAGCTGTTTTTT. Protein sequence: CASIRQGSNTGELFF.

The rearrangement joins TRBV7-8 to TRBJ2-3; TRBD1 aligns across 8 bases. V shed 5 bases and J 0 bases; nucleotides not matched to a gene: 4. The CDR3 is 15 amino acids. Germline CDR1 is SGHVS and CDR2 is FQNEAQ. CDR3 loop: CASSQTGASTDTQYF. In DNA, the CDR3 is TGTGCCAGCAGCCAGACAGGGGCCAGCACAGATACGCAGTATTTT.

Of note for this clone: Other DNA sequences in this sample translate to the same CDR3. The chain couples TRBV19 to TRBJ1-6; 7 positions agree with TRBD1. Looked up from germline, CDR1 is LNHDA and CDR2 is SQIVND (reference sequence). V lost 3 bases and J lost 10; bases outside the gene matches: 6. The CDR3 extends over 14 amino acids. The CDR3 region has the DNA TGTGCCAGTAGTATTAGTGCAGGGGGGTCACCCCTCCACTTT. Its protein is CASSISAGGSPLHF.

The chain combines TRBV15 with TRBJ2-5; D is possibly TRBD1 (6 bases). Trimming removed 0 bases at V and 2 bases at J, with 10 bases between. Germline V gene lookup returns CDR1 LNHNV and CDR2 YYDKDF (reference sequence). CDR3 length: 15 residues. The chain's CDR3 is CATSRDRGLQETQYF. The CDR3 DNA reads TGTGCCACCAGCAGAGACAGGGGTTTGCAAGAGACCCAGTACTTC.

The chain employs TRBV2 and TRBJ1-4; 11 bases agree with TRBD1. Germline V gene sequence: CDR1 SNHLY, CDR2 FYNNEI. V trimming: 8 bases; J trimming: 7 bases; junction bases outside the gene matches: 9. This CDR3 has 15 amino acids. The chain's CDR3 is CASHRDRGGGEKLFF. CDR3 in DNA: TGTGCCAGCCACCGGGACAGGGGGGGAGGTGAAAAACTGTTTTTT. Based on the CDR3 plus reference TRBV2 and TRBJ1-4, the full variable domain is EPEVTQTPSHQVTQMGQEVILRCVPISNHLYFYWYRQILGQKVEFLVSFYNNEISEKSEIFDDQFSVERPDGSNFTLKIRSTKLEDSAMYFCASHRDRGGGEKLFFGSGTQLSVL.

The DNA of the CDR3 is TGTGCCAGCAGCGTGGGCCAGTCGTATGGCTACACCTTC. Its translation is CASSVGQSYGYTF. The chain links TRBV9 to TRBJ1-2, with D uncertain. The germline V gene has CDR1 SGDLS and CDR2 YYNGEE. The V end lost 2 bases, the J end lost 5 bases, and 10 bases lay between the germline ends. The CDR3 has 13 residues. Using reference TRBV9 and TRBJ1-2 for the parts outside the CDR3, the full variable domain is DSGVTQTPKHLITATGQRVTLRCSPRSGDLSVYWYQQSLDQGLQFLIQYYNGEERAKGNILERFSAQQFPDLHSELNLSSLELGDSALYFCASSVGQSYGYTFGSGTRLTVV.

The gene calls are TRBV12-5 and TRBJ1-1; 7 nucleotides align to TRBD1. Per the germline V gene, CDR1 is LGHNT and CDR2 is FRNRAP. The CDR3 covers 13 residues. V shed 7 bases, J shed 3 bases, and the junction held 5 bases outside the gene matches. The CDR3 protein is CASVRQGHTEAFF. The CDR3 region has the DNA TGTGCTAGTGTCCGACAGGGACACACTGAAGCTTTCTTT.

The chain uses TRBV11-3 and TRBJ2-1; 14 positions match TRBD2. Germline V lookup: CDR1 SGHNT, CDR2 YENEEA. CDR3 length: 19 residues. The junction had 6 bases not matched to a gene; V was cut back by 2 bases and J by 0 bases. Here the CDR3 DNA reads TGTGCCAGCAGCTTAACCCGGACTAGCGGGGGGAGCTCCTACAATGAGCAGTTCTTC. This codes for CASSLTRTSGGSSYNEQFF. Using reference TRBV11-3 and TRBJ2-1 for the parts outside the CDR3, the full variable domain is EAGVVQSPRYKIIEKKQPVAFWCNPISGHNTLYWYLQNLGQGPELLIRYENEEAVDDSQLPKDRFSAERLKGVDSTLKIQPAELGDSAVYLCASSLTRTSGGSSYNEQFFGPGTRLTVL.

J is TRBJ1-4 and V is TRBV5-8; no clear D gene. The V end lost 4 bases, the J end lost 7 bases, and 14 bases lay between the germline ends. The germline V gene encodes CDR1 SGHTS and CDR2 YDEGEE. There are 14 residues in the CDR3. DNA for the CDR3: TGTGCCAGCAGCCCGCCCCCGCGTGGTGAAAAACTGTTTTTT. This codes for CASSPPPRGEKLFF.

The chain uses TRBV7-2 and TRBJ2-3; 10 nucleotides line up with TRBD2. This CDR3 is 17 amino acids long. V lost 6 bases to trimming and J lost 2 bases; unmatched junction nucleotides: 11. The germline gives CDR1 SGHTA, CDR2 FQGNSA. CDR3 sequence: CASRSPLAGGPTDTQYF. CDR3 nucleotides: TGTGCCAGCAGATCACCCTTAGCGGGGGGACCCACAGATACGCAGTATTTT.

The V and J genes are TRBV3-1 (or the pseudogene TRBV3-2) and TRBJ2-5; D gene ambiguous. V lost 0 bases and J 2 bases, leaving 7 bases between the germline ends. The CDR3 is made up of 14 amino acids. Germline V gives CDR1 LGHDT, CDR2 YNNKEL (reference sequence). CDR3 sequence (DNA): TGTGCCAGCAGCCAAGATCCTAGACAAGAGACCCAGTACTTC. This encodes CASSQDPRQETQYF.

This clone was seen a handful of times. V gene TRBV5-1 combines with J gene TRBJ2-7; tentatively, D is TRBD2 (7 bases). Deletions cut 0 bases from V and 4 bases from J, with 14 bases between. The CDR3 is 15 residues long. Germline V gene data show CDR1 as SGHRS and CDR2 as YFSETQ. The CDR3 protein is CASSLGAGQSYEQYF. The CDR3 nucleotides read TGCGCCAGCAGCTTGGGAGCGGGACAAAGTTACGAGCAGTACTTC. The whole variable domain, filled in from reference TRBV5-1 and TRBJ2-7, reads KAGVTQTPRYLIKTRGQQVTLSCSPISGHRSVSWYQQTPGQGLQFLFEYFSETQRNKGNFPGRFSGRQFSNSRSEMNVSTLELGDSALYLCASSLGAGQSYEQYFGPGTRLTVT.

The rearrangement uses TRBV18 and TRBJ1-6; D is perhaps TRBD1 (6 bases). Germline V lookup: CDR1 KGHSH, CDR2 LQKENI. V was trimmed by 3 bases and J by 9 bases, leaving 15 bases between them. The CDR3 has 15 residues. Here the CDR3 reads CASSPTQGRTSPLHF. CDR3 nucleotide sequence: TGTGCCAGCTCACCGACACAGGGTAGGACTTCACCCCTCCACTTT.